Shown below are 8 T cell receptor beta chains from a single sample sequenced in a study of Ad26.COV2.S vaccination and SARS-CoV-2 variants. Clones were sequenced by immunoSEQ multiplex PCR, and TCRdb holds only the in-frame ones, with some missing. The table lists some 340,000 clones, over 80% of them singletons, with 2% to 2.5% in the top ten. As to treatment: some 19 received Ad26.COV2.S at low or high dose, single or two shots; 5 received placebo; per-sample allocation not given. After the first vaccine or placebo injection, samples were drawn on day 63. This specimen was peripheral blood, taken in a trial of Ad26.COV2.S vaccine versus placebo. The receptor source for this set is a person between 18 and 60 years old who received the Ad26.COV2.S COVID-19 vaccine or a placebo.

This clone was counted once. V and J are TRBV19 and TRBJ2-7; tentatively, D is TRBD1 (6 bases). V was pared by 3 bases and J by 2 bases, with 14 bases between. The V gene's germline CDR1 is LNHDA and CDR2 SQIVND (reference sequence). The length of the CDR3 is 15 residues. This CDR3 reads CASSIGAGVAYEQYF. CDR3 nucleotide sequence: TGTGCCAGTAGTATCGGCGCAGGGGTCGCCTACGAGCAGTACTTC.

There are a few counts of this clone. The chain is built from TRBV3-1 (or the pseudogene TRBV3-2) and TRBJ1-2; a weak D match, TRBD1 (5 bases). V lost 1 base and J 5 bases, leaving 14 bases between the germline ends. CDR3 length: 15 residues. Germline V gene lookup returns CDR1 LGHDT and CDR2 YNNKEL (reference sequence). CDR3 in amino acids: CASSQGGREYYGYTF. CDR3 DNA sequence: TGTGCCAGCAGCCAAGGGGGACGGGAATATTATGGCTACACCTTC.

This clone was observed a single time. V and J are TRBV19 and TRBJ1-5; D uncertain. The CDR3 is made up of 12 amino acids. Trimming stripped 6 bases from V and 7 bases from J, with 10 bases between. Per the germline V gene, CDR1 is LNHDA and CDR2 is SQIVND (reference sequence). CDR3 amino acids: CASREGRQPQHF. CDR3 nucleotide sequence: TGTGCCAGTAGGGAGGGTCGCCAGCCCCAGCATTTT.

The chain has TRBV4-2 and TRBJ1-4; 9 bases match TRBD1. CDR1 LGHNA and CDR2 YNFKEQ come from the germline V gene. This CDR3 is 16 amino acids long. V lost 4 bases to trimming and J lost 7 bases; unmatched junction nucleotides: 10. DNA of the CDR3: TGTGCCAGCAGCCCGTTTTCCGGGACAGGGCGTGAAAAACTGTTTTTT. It is translated as CASSPFSGTGREKLFF.

This clone was recorded only once. The gene calls are TRBV28 and TRBJ1-6, with D maybe TRBD1 (5 bases). V was trimmed by 6 bases and J by 8 bases, leaving 14 bases between them. The CDR3 spans 14 residues. CDR1 MDHEN and CDR2 SYDVKM come from the germline V gene. CDR3 in amino acids: CASRGDGGYSPLHF. The CDR3 DNA sequence: TGTGCCAGCAGGGGGGACGGGGGTTATTCACCCCTCCACTTT.

The chain links TRBV7-6 to TRBJ2-5; perhaps D is TRBD1 or TRBD2 (7 bases each). There are 15 residues in the CDR3. Trimming cost V 5 bases and J 1 base, with 14 bases left between them. Germline V gene data show CDR1 as SGHVS and CDR2 as FNYEAQ. The CDR3 reads CASSRGLAVQETQYF. DNA for the CDR3: TGTGCCAGCAGCAGGGGGCTAGCGGTCCAAGAGACCCAGTACTTC.

Notes on this clone: The sample holds other DNA sequences that translate to the same CDR3. The chain recombines TRBV29-1 with TRBJ2-4; TRBD1 matches 9 bases. Germline V CDR1 and CDR2: SQVTM, ANQGSEA. Germline trimming cut 3 bases from V and 16 bases from J; bases unmatched to any gene: 16. The CDR3 covers 14 residues. The CDR3 sequence: CSVEGTGGAGQSYF. As DNA, the CDR3 is TGCAGCGTTGAGGGAACAGGGGGCGCAGGTCAATCCTACTTC.

The V gene is TRBV11-2, the J gene TRBJ1-6, with 9 bases matching TRBD1. Trimming removed 2 bases from V and 7 bases from J; junction bases left unmatched: 15. CDR3 length equals 19 residues. CDR1 is SGHAT, CDR2 FQNNGV, per germline. CDR3 DNA: TGTGCCAGCAGCTTAAAGGGTGGGACAGGGTCCGCTTCGAATTCACCCCTCCACTTT. It specifies CASSLKGGTGSASNSPLHF.